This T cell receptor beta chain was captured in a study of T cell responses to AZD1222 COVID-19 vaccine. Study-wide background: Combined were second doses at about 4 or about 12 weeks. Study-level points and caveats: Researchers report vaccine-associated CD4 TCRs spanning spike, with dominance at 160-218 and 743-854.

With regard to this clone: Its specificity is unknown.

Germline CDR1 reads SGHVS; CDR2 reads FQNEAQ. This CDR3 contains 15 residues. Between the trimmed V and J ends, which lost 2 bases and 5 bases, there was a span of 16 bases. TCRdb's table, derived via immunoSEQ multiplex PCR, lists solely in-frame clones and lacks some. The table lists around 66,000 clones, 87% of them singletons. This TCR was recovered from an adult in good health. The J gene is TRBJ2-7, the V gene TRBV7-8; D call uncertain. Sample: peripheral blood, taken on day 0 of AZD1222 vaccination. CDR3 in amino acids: CASSLTWARRDEQYF. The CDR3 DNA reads TGTGCCAGCAGCTTAACGTGGGCAAGAAGAGACGAGCAGTACTTC.